A selection of T cell receptor beta chains follows, all from one sample in a study of early T cells in non-severe SARS-CoV-2 infection. TCRdb called the 5' RACE reads again in MiXCR, with one record for every CDR3 protein. The sample yields roughly 72,000 distinct CDR3 sequences, around 12% seen once. The sample consisted of whole blood, taken at baseline. These receptor sequences come from an adult who was a healthcare worker with PCR-confirmed SARS-CoV-2 infection or an uninfected control (not recorded which). Each CDR3 is given with its conserved first and last residue. The D gene is left open where the match is weak. A row's size may be missing; if present it is once, few, many or a size class.

TGCGCCAGCAGCTGGACCCGGGACAGGGGAGGACAAGAGACCCAGTACTTC CASSWTRDRGGQETQYF few TRBV5-1 TRBD1 TRBJ2-5
TGTGCCAGCAGCGGCCGGGACTCTCCGCTTAATGAAAAACTGTTTTTT CASSGRDSPLNEKLFF - TRBV7-6 - TRBJ1-4
TGTGCCAGCAGTTACGGACAGGGGGCTACCTATGGCTACACCTTC CASSYGQGATYGYTF few TRBV27 TRBD1 TRBJ1-2
TGTGCCAGCAGTCCGAGGGGTGAGCAGTTCTTC CASSPRGEQFF many TRBV12-3/TRBV12-4 - TRBJ2-1
TGTGCCAGCAGTTCTGAAGGGTTGGGGGACACTGAAGCTTTCTTT CASSSEGLGDTEAFF - TRBV27 - TRBJ1-1
TGTGCCAGCAGCTTGGTTGACATATTTTCGGGGGAGCAGTTCTTC CASSLVDIFSGEQFF few TRBV11-2 - TRBJ2-1
TGTGCCAGCAGTACACCGGGGAGAGCGTACGAGCAGTACTTC CASSTPGRAYEQYF many TRBV28 - TRBJ2-7
TGTGCCAGCAGTTCAGCGAGGGGACAGGGGCTTCGAAAACTGTTTTTT CASSSARGQGLRKLFF few TRBV28 TRBD1 TRBJ1-4
TGTGCCAGCAGCTTCGGCGCGGGGGGCGTGATTTACAATGAGCAGTTCTTC CASSFGAGGVIYNEQFF - TRBV7-2 TRBD2 TRBJ2-1
TGTGCCAGCAATGGGGACAGGGGAATCACAGATACGCAGTATTTT CASNGDRGITDTQYF - TRBV5-5 TRBD1 TRBJ2-3
TGTGCCACTATGACAGCGAGGGGCATTCAGTACTTC CATMTARGIQYF many TRBV28 - TRBJ2-4
TGTGCCAGCAGTTCTCGACAGGGGGTTTCCTACGAGCAGTACTTC CASSSRQGVSYEQYF few TRBV6-5 TRBD1 TRBJ2-7
TGTGCCAGCAGCTTAGAGGGGCCGGGCTACACCTTC CASSLEGPGYTF - TRBV11-2 - TRBJ1-2
TGTGCCAGCAGTCAAAACATCGGAAACACCATATATTTT CASSQNIGNTIYF - TRBV12-3/TRBV12-4 - TRBJ1-3
TGTGCCAGCAGCTTTACCGCGCTGGGGCCATCCAACGCTGAAGCTTTCTTT CASSFTALGPSNAEAFF few TRBV7-9 - TRBJ1-1
TGCGCCAGCAACCAAGATGCCAGGATTTTTCTCTACACCTTC CASNQDARIFLYTF few TRBV4-3 - TRBJ1-2
TGTGCCAGCAGTCCCGGGGGGGGAGCGGAGCCCACAGATACGCAGTATTTT CASSPGGGAEPTDTQYF - TRBV28 TRBD2 TRBJ2-3
TGTGCCAGCGACCGGGACTATAGCAATCAGCCCCAGCATTTT CASDRDYSNQPQHF - TRBV2 - TRBJ1-5
TGTGCCAGCAGTGGGACTAGCGGGGGGCAGTACTTC CASSGTSGGQYF few TRBV28 TRBD2 TRBJ2-7
TGTGCCAGCTCAAATCCGGTAGAGACCCAGTACTTC CASSNPVETQYF - TRBV18 - TRBJ2-5
TGCGCCAGCAGGGACAGAAGCAATCAGCCCCAGCATTTT CASRDRSNQPQHF many TRBV10-2 - TRBJ1-5
TGTGCCAGCAGCCTGACTAGCGGGGCCCACGAGCAGTACTTC CASSLTSGAHEQYF many TRBV11-2 TRBD2 TRBJ2-7
TGTGCCAGCAGCCAGACAGCAACTAATGAAAAACTGTTTTTT CASSQTATNEKLFF - TRBV3-1 - TRBJ1-4
TGTGCCAGCTCACAAGGGCCTCCCAGCTCTGGGGCCAACGTCCTGACTTTC CASSQGPPSSGANVLTF few TRBV18 - TRBJ2-6
TGCTCTGTAGCGGGGCTCCCCCATTCCTACAATGAGCAGTTCTTC CSVAGLPHSYNEQFF - TRBV29-1 TRBD2 TRBJ2-1
TGCAGTGCCCAGCTAGCGGGGGAAGCCAAAAACATTCAGTACTTC CSAQLAGEAKNIQYF many TRBV20-1 TRBD2 TRBJ2-4
TGTGCCAGCACCCTGTCGGGGAGCTCTGAAAACACCATATATTTT CASTLSGSSENTIYF many TRBV7-9 - TRBJ1-3
TGTGCCACCAGTGATGCTAGCGGGGGGCCAAATACGCAGTATTTT CATSDASGGPNTQYF - TRBV24-1 TRBD2 TRBJ2-3
TGTGCCAGCAGTTACTCTGGACAGGGCGATGAGCAGTTCTTC CASSYSGQGDEQFF - TRBV6-2/TRBV6-3 TRBD1 TRBJ2-1
TGTGCCAGCAAGAGGGAAATGAACACTGAAGCTTTCTTT CASKREMNTEAFF few TRBV2 - TRBJ1-1
TGTGCCAGCAGCGTAGGGACTAGCGGGGGGCAAGAGACCCAGTACTTC CASSVGTSGGQETQYF many TRBV9 TRBD2 TRBJ2-5
TGTGCCACCGACGGGGAGGGGAGCCAAGAGACCCAGTACTTC CATDGEGSQETQYF few TRBV24-1 TRBD2 TRBJ2-5
TGTGCCAGCAGTTACTCCCCTCACTCTGGGGCCAACGTCCTGACTTTC CASSYSPHSGANVLTF - TRBV6-6 - TRBJ2-6
TGTGCCAGCAGCCAAAGGACCCTCAGCAGGGGAGGTAACACTGAAGCTTTCTTT CASSQRTLSRGGNTEAFF - TRBV14 - TRBJ1-1
TGTGCCAGCAGTCCCCCCGGAGCGCGAAGAATGTACGAGCAGTACTTC CASSPPGARRMYEQYF - TRBV6-5 - TRBJ2-7
TGTGCCAGCAGCCGGGGCTTGAACACTGAAGCTTTCTTT CASSRGLNTEAFF - TRBV12-3/TRBV12-4 - TRBJ1-1
TGTGCCAGCAGCCCCCGACTTCAATCAGAAGCTTTCTTT CASSPRLQSEAFF many TRBV7-6 - TRBJ1-1
TGTGCCAGCAGCACCCCGGAGTTCAATGAGCAGTTCTTC CASSTPEFNEQFF many TRBV5-4 - TRBJ2-1
TGTGCCAGCAGGGGTGCATCCACAGGCCAAGAGACCCAGTACTTC CASRGASTGQETQYF once TRBV27 - TRBJ2-5
TGTGCCAGCAGTTTGGGTAGATCCTATGGCTACACCTTC CASSLGRSYGYTF - TRBV28 - TRBJ1-2
TGTGCCAGCAGTTTATCCAGCGGGGTAGTCTACGAGCAGTACTTC CASSLSSGVVYEQYF - TRBV28 TRBD2 TRBJ2-7
TGTGCCAGCAGTCCCCACGGGAACACTCAGAACACTGAAGCTTTCTTT CASSPHGNTQNTEAFF few TRBV6-5 - TRBJ1-1
TGTGCTAGTGCCTCGGGGCCAACGGGCGGGGAGCAGTACTTC CASASGPTGGEQYF many TRBV12-5 - TRBJ2-7
TGTGCCAGCAGGCCCGGGGGGGTTAATGAAAAACTGTTTTTT CASRPGGVNEKLFF - TRBV27 - TRBJ1-4
TGTGCCAGCAGCTTCACAGGGGATGCCCTCCACTTT CASSFTGDALHF many TRBV7-9 TRBD1 TRBJ1-6
TGCAGCGTTCGCGGGTCTGCGGGGGGCCAAGAGACCCAGTACTTC CSVRGSAGGQETQYF many TRBV29-1 TRBD2 TRBJ2-5
TGTGCCAGCGGGGACTACAATCAGCCCCAGCATTTT CASGDYNQPQHF few TRBV7-2 - TRBJ1-5
TGTGCCAGCAGCCCGGACAAAGGGCAGGAGACCCAGTACTTC CASSPDKGQETQYF - TRBV5-4 - TRBJ2-5
TGTGCCAGCAGGCCCCGGGGGTTAGGCGGGGAGCTGTTTTTT CASRPRGLGGELFF - TRBV12-3/TRBV12-4 - TRBJ2-2